This TCR beta chain appears in the sequencing data of a study of blood T cell repertoires in COVID-19. Overall study context: COVID-19 samples collected from the United States, Italy and Spain covered acute and convalescent phases.

Original analysis: For nucleated cells, counts were estimated from reference gene primer amplification. The method was immunoSEQ multiplex PCR; TCRdb's version includes in-frame clones alone and lacks a portion of them. V and J calls and clone size follow that table, whereas D and trimming were derived from the DNA. The data hold some 240,000 clones, with around 83% observed a single time. With 0 bases removed from V and 0 bases from J, the gap between germline ends came to 15 bases. This CDR3 has 18 residues. In germline, CDR1 is SGHRS, CDR2 YFSETQ. The sequenced sample was PBMCs or T cells enriched from blood (not recorded which). The chain joins TRBV5-1 to TRBJ2-2, with D possibly being TRBD2 (6 bases). This TCR derives from a woman in her forties or fifties who had been exposed to COVID-19. The CDR3 DNA sequence: TGCGCCAGCAGCTTGGGGGCGGGACCGTTCGCGAACACCGGGGAGCTGTTTTTT. Residues: CASSLGAGPFANTGELFF.